What follows are 24 T cell receptor beta chains derived from one specimen sequenced in a study of Ad26.COV2.S vaccination and SARS-CoV-2 variants. This table comes from immunoSEQ multiplex PCR, and its TCRdb copy is limited to in-frame clones, with some not included. The profile shows around 170,000 clones, roughly nine tenths of them singletons. Source: peripheral blood, taken after recovery from COVID-19. These receptors were taken from a human donor who had recovered from COVID-19.

The chain carries TRBV7-9 and TRBJ1-5; a possible D gene is TRBD1 (6 bases). Between the trimmed V and J ends, which lost 5 bases and 5 bases, there was a span of 13 bases. CDR1 and CDR2 (germline): SEHNR, FQNEAQ (reference sequence). There are 14 residues in the CDR3. The chain's CDR3 is CASSQGGGDQPQHF. In DNA, the CDR3 is TGTGCCAGCAGCCAAGGGGGGGGAGATCAGCCCCAGCATTTT.

The V gene is TRBV6-5, the J gene TRBJ2-7, with a tentative D call TRBD1 (6 bases). In germline, CDR1 is MNHEY, CDR2 SVGAGI. Trimming cost V 0 bases and J 7 bases, with 16 bases left between them. There are 15 residues in the CDR3. DNA of the CDR3: TGTGCCAGCAGTTACTCGATCAGGGGCTCTGGGGAGCAGTACTTC. Translating gives CASSYSIRGSGEQYF.

The CDR3 sequence is CASSLREADTQYF. The CDR3 region has the DNA TGTGCCAGCAGCCTTAGAGAGGCAGATACGCAGTATTTT. The chain uses TRBV3-1 (or the pseudogene TRBV3-2) and TRBJ2-3, with D uncertain. The CDR3 is made up of 13 amino acids. V was trimmed by 4 bases and J by 4 bases, leaving 9 bases between them. The germline V gene encodes CDR1 LGHDT and CDR2 YNNKEL (reference sequence).

This chain joins TRBV3-1 (or the pseudogene TRBV3-2) and TRBJ2-1, with 8 bases that match TRBD2. The CDR3 has 16 amino acids. Trimming took 2 bases from V and 8 from J; bases not matched to a gene: 11. Germline CDR1 and CDR2: LGHDT and YNNKEL (reference sequence). As DNA, the CDR3 is TGTGCCAGCAGCCAATCCCAGGGGACTAGTCTCCATGAGCAGTTCTTC. It specifies CASSQSQGTSLHEQFF.

The chain combines TRBV4-1 with TRBJ1-4; D is ambiguous. Germline V gene data show CDR1 as MGHRA and CDR2 as YSYEKL. The CDR3 totals 14 residues. V lost 7 bases and J 5 bases, leaving 14 bases between the germline ends. This CDR3 reads CASTVSPGNEKLFF. CDR3 nucleotides: TGCGCCAGCACCGTTTCCCCGGGGAATGAAAAACTGTTTTTT.

This clone was counted once. The V gene is TRBV23-1, the J gene TRBJ1-6, with TRBD1 matching over 9 bases. TRBV23-1 falls under the ORF class, with uncertain function. The CDR3 has 16 residues. V lost 4 bases, J lost 10 bases, and 11 bases stayed unmatched. CDR3 DNA sequence: TGCGCCAGCAGTCCCGGCAGCGACAGGGGGGAATCACCCCTCCACTTT. Translated, it gives CASSPGSDRGESPLHF.

The rearrangement links TRBV9 to TRBJ2-7, with a weak D call TRBD1 (6 bases). The CDR3 has 15 residues. CDR1 is SGDLS, CDR2 YYNGEE, per germline. V shed 4 bases and J shed 2 bases, with 16 bases lying between them. CDR3 amino acids: CASSTTGSATYEQYF. For the CDR3, the DNA is TGTGCCAGCAGCACCACAGGGTCGGCCACCTACGAGCAGTACTTC.

The chain has TRBV15 and TRBJ2-7; D perhaps matches TRBD2 (7 bases). The germline gives CDR1 LNHNV, CDR2 YYDKDF (reference sequence). This CDR3 is 16 amino acids long. V was shortened by 0 bases and J by 3 bases, with 15 bases between the two germline ends. The CDR3 nucleotides read TGTGCCACCAGCAGAGATCGGGGGGCGACTAACTACGAGCAGTACTTC. It specifies CATSRDRGATNYEQYF.

The chain has TRBV5-8 and TRBJ2-6; no clear D gene. Trimming took off 7 bases at V and 4 bases at J, with 9 bases between the two ends. The CDR3 covers 13 residues. In germline, CDR1 is SGHTS, CDR2 YDEGEE. CDR3 coding DNA: TGTGCCAGCCTTGTGAGAGGGGCCAACGTCCTGACTTTC. It is translated as CASLVRGANVLTF.

J is TRBJ1-1 and V is TRBV4-1; unclear D gene. Trimming pared 1 base from V and 0 bases from J, leaving 9 bases between. The germline V gene encodes CDR1 MGHRA and CDR2 YSYEKL. This CDR3 contains 15 residues. The DNA of the CDR3 is TGCGCCAGCAGCCAAGGCCGGGGTATGAACACTGAAGCTTTCTTT. Encoded protein: CASSQGRGMNTEAFF.

The J gene is TRBJ1-4, the V gene TRBV2; 7 bases are a match to TRBD1. V lost 4 bases, J lost 4 bases, and 3 bases stayed unmatched. Germline CDR1 SNHLY, CDR2 FYNNEI. The length of the CDR3 is 14 residues. In DNA, the CDR3 is TGTGCCAGCAGTGGTGACAGGGTTAATGAAAAACTGTTTTTT. It translates to CASSGDRVNEKLFF. The whole variable domain, filled in from reference TRBV2 and TRBJ1-4, reads EPEVTQTPSHQVTQMGQEVILRCVPISNHLYFYWYRQILGQKVEFLVSFYNNEISEKSEIFDDQFSVERPDGSNFTLKIRSTKLEDSAMYFCASSGDRVNEKLFFGSGTQLSVL.

This CDR3 reads CASSQGTGSGNTIYF. The CDR3 DNA reads as TGCGCCAGCAGCCAAGGGACGGGCTCTGGAAACACCATATATTTT. The chain uses TRBV5-1 and TRBJ1-3; TRBD1 is a possible D gene (5 bases). The CDR3 contains 15 residues. Germline V gene sequence: CDR1 SGHRS, CDR2 YFSETQ. V lost 4 bases to trimming and J lost 0 bases, with 11 bases between them. The full variable domain, its missing parts supplied by reference TRBV5-1 and TRBJ1-3, is KAGVTQTPRYLIKTRGQQVTLSCSPISGHRSVSWYQQTPGQGLQFLFEYFSETQRNKGNFPGRFSGRQFSNSRSEMNVSTLELGDSALYLCASSQGTGSGNTIYFGEGSWLTVV.

The rearrangement links TRBV29-1 to TRBJ2-3; no definite D call. V dropped 8 bases and J dropped 2 bases, with 14 bases sitting between them. CDR3 length: 13 residues. The V gene's germline CDR1 is SQVTM and CDR2 ANQGSEA. CDR3 amino acids: CSIVEGITDTQYF. Here the CDR3 DNA reads TGCAGCATCGTAGAAGGCATCACAGATACGCAGTATTTT.

This chain's CDR3 is CAWSANDWNGYTF. The CDR3 DNA is TGTGCCTGGAGTGCTAATGACTGGAACGGCTACACCTTC. This chain uses TRBV30 with TRBJ1-2; D not resolved. Germline-derived CDR1 and CDR2 are GTSNPN and SVGIG (reference sequence). The germline V and J ends were trimmed by 1 base and 8 bases, with 14 bases remaining between them. The CDR3 sequence is 13 residues long.

V and J are TRBV2 and TRBJ2-1, with 9 bases lining up with TRBD2. The J segment lost 3 bases and the V segment lost 7 bases, leaving 4 bases of the junction unmatched. This CDR3 spans 14 amino acids. Germline V lookup: CDR1 SNHLY, CDR2 FYNNEI. The CDR3: CASKSTSGYNEQFF. Written as DNA, the CDR3 is TGTGCCAGCAAATCGACTAGCGGCTACAATGAGCAGTTCTTC. Based on the CDR3 plus reference TRBV2 and TRBJ2-1, the full variable domain is EPEVTQTPSHQVTQMGQEVILRCVPISNHLYFYWYRQILGQKVEFLVSFYNNEISEKSEIFDDQFSVERPDGSNFTLKIRSTKLEDSAMYFCASKSTSGYNEQFFGPGTRLTVL.

This chain joins TRBV6-6 and TRBJ2-2, with D perhaps TRBD1 (5 bases). V lost 7 bases to trimming and J lost 7 bases, with 16 bases between them. Per germline, CDR1 MNHNY and CDR2 SVGAGI (reference sequence). This CDR3 is 14 amino acids long. CDR3 nucleotide sequence: TGTGCCAGCAAATGGGCAGGGCAGAGCGGGGAGCTGTTTTTT. This gives the protein CASKWAGQSGELFF.

This clone was seen just once. This sequence joins TRBV28 and TRBJ2-7; D is possibly TRBD1 or TRBD2 (5 bases each). The length of the CDR3 is 15 residues. The V end lost 6 bases, the J end lost 0 bases, and 15 bases lay between the germline ends. Germline V CDR1 and CDR2: MDHEN, SYDVKM. In nucleotides, the CDR3 is TGTGCCAGCAGACCTTCGTGGGGGAGCTCCTACGAGCAGTACTTC. It yields the protein CASRPSWGSSYEQYF.

This clone was counted a single time. The chain is built from TRBV4-2 and TRBJ2-3; D might be TRBD2 (6 bases). The V gene's germline CDR1 is LGHNA and CDR2 YNFKEQ. This CDR3 spans 19 amino acids. V lost 0 bases to trimming and J lost 1 base, with 20 bases between them. The DNA of the CDR3 is TGTGCCAGCAGCCAAGAACCCTGGGACTTCGAGAGGGGCACAGATACGCAGTATTTT. The encoded protein is CASSQEPWDFERGTDTQYF.

This chain links TRBV29-1 with TRBJ2-3; maybe TRBD2 (6 bases). The V gene's germline CDR1 is SQVTM and CDR2 ANQGSEA. The CDR3 is 15 residues long. The V end lost 7 bases, the J end lost 8 bases, and 25 bases lay between the germline ends. The CDR3 bases are TGCAGCGGGACCCGCGGGACGGCAGGTCTAGGTACGCAGTATTTT. Protein sequence: CSGTRGTAGLGTQYF.

The chain employs TRBV12-3 or TRBV12-4 and TRBJ1-6, with D unresolved. The V gene lost 6 bases and the J gene lost 11 bases, with 11 bases spanning the gap. The CDR3 runs 12 residues. For the CDR3, the DNA is TGTGCCAGCAGCCGGGGAGGGCCACCCCTCCACTTT. Translated, it gives CASSRGGPPLHF.

The rearrangement uses TRBV28 and TRBJ2-2; unclear D gene. Trimming cost V 10 bases and J 0 bases, with 9 bases left between them. Looked up from germline, CDR1 is MDHEN and CDR2 is SYDVKM. The CDR3 runs to 13 residues. The CDR3: CATRFTNTGELFF. In DNA form, the CDR3 reads TGTGCCACTCGGTTTACGAACACCGGGGAGCTGTTTTTT.

The count of this clone is one. This chain uses TRBV25-1 with TRBJ1-2, with 11 bases lining up with TRBD1. The V segment lost 1 base and the J segment 7 bases; nucleotides outside the gene matches: 2. The CDR3 totals 14 residues. Looked up from germline, CDR1 is MGHDK and CDR2 is SYGVNS. CDR3 DNA: TGTGCCAGCAGTGAATGGGGGACAGGGGGTGGCTACACCTTC. It yields the protein CASSEWGTGGGYTF.

V is TRBV28 and J is TRBJ1-2; a weak D match, TRBD1 (5 bases). Trimming took off 3 bases at V and 7 bases at J, with 12 bases between the two ends. From germline, CDR1 is MDHEN and CDR2 SYDVKM. The CDR3 spans 13 residues. For the CDR3, the DNA is TGTGCCAGCAGTTTTGGGGCAGGGTTTGGCTACACCTTC. Protein: CASSFGAGFGYTF.

This clone came up a few times. This rearrangement joins TRBV7-9 to TRBJ1-4, with 10 bases lining up with TRBD1. The CDR3 has 14 amino acids. The germline V gene has CDR1 SEHNR and CDR2 FQNEAQ (reference sequence). The V segment lost 6 bases and the J segment 9 bases; nucleotides outside the gene matches: 7. The DNA of the CDR3 is TGTGCCAGCAGATCCGGGACAGGGGATAAAAAACTGTTTTTT. It codes for CASRSGTGDKKLFF.